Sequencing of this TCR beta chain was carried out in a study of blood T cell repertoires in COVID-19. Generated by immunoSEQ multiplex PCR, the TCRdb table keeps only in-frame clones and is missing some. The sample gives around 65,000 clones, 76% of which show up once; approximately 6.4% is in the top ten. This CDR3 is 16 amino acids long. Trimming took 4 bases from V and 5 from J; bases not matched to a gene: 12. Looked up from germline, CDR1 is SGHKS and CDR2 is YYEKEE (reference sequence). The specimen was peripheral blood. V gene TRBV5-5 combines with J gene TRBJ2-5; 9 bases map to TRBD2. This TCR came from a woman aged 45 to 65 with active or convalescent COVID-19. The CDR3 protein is CASSVYSGRTPETQYF. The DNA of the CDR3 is TGTGCCAGCAGCGTTTATAGCGGGAGAACCCCGGAGACCCAGTACTTC.